The T cell receptor (beta chain) under discussion was sequenced for a study of molecular identifiers for immune sequencing clone quantification. Study background: With replicates, the RNA of around 18,000 or 91,000 naive CD8 cells was split five ways and four were sequenced.

Unmatched junction bases numbered 10, after V lost 4 bases and J lost 4 bases. Germline values: CDR1 SGHAT, CDR2 FQNNGV. There are 17 residues in the CDR3. TCRdb fed the PCR reads into MiXCR, producing one record per CDR3 protein. The repertoire has around 300,000 distinct CDR3 sequences, about 23% of them found once; the top ten carry 0.74%. This clonotype has at least ten counts. This TCR was recovered from a human donor in good health. Some libraries in this study had Jurkat cell RNA spiked in. Input material: naive CD8+ T cells from blood, with Jurkat cell RNA spiked in. Subset reported: FACS-sorted CD8+CD4-CCR7+CD45RA+ naive T cells. The J gene is TRBJ2-3, the V gene TRBV11-2; TRBD2 matches 11 bases. The CDR3 reads CASSSYPSGGRADTQYF. Here the CDR3 DNA reads TGTGCCAGCAGCTCTTACCCTAGCGGGGGGAGGGCAGATACGCAGTATTTT.